The T cell receptor beta chain under discussion was sequenced for a study of identical twins. Germline V gene data show CDR1 as MNHNS and CDR2 as SASEGT. The CDR3 covers 14 residues. Trimming removed 5 bases at V and 7 bases at J, with 18 bases between. MiXCR, run by TCRdb on the 5' RACE reads, gives a single entry per CDR3 protein. The sample lists approximately 700,000 distinct CDR3 sequences; 15% to 20% were seen once. A further study also used this sample, focusing on T cells expressing NK-cell markers.

This sequence originates from a woman aged 18-29 years in good health. The sequenced sample consisted of PBMCs. This chain joins TRBV6-1 and TRBJ2-7, with D possibly being TRBD1 or TRBD2 (6 bases each). Written as DNA, the CDR3 is TGTGCCAGCAGTACCCCAACAGGGACTCGGGAGCAGTACTTC. It encodes CASSTPTGTREQYF.